This entry is about one TCR beta chain. Some clones are missing from TCRdb's copy, which holds only in-frame ones; the method was immunoSEQ multiplex PCR. The profile shows hundreds of thousands of clones, 81% of them singletons. V shed 4 bases, J shed 7 bases, and the junction held 8 bases outside the gene matches. Germline V lookup: CDR1 SGHNT, CDR2 YYREEE (reference sequence). This CDR3 is built from 15 residues. Seattle researchers signed up patients amid active infection and tracked them longitudinally. This entry comes from a study of blood T cell repertoires in COVID-19. The sample comprised peripheral blood. This receptor was identified in an elderly woman with COVID-19, enrolled during active disease. This chain uses TRBV5-4 with TRBJ1-6, with 7 bases matching TRBD1. CDR3 sequence: CASSTRQGYNSPLHF. CDR3 in DNA: TGTGCCAGCAGCACTAGACAGGGTTACAATTCACCCCTCCACTTT.